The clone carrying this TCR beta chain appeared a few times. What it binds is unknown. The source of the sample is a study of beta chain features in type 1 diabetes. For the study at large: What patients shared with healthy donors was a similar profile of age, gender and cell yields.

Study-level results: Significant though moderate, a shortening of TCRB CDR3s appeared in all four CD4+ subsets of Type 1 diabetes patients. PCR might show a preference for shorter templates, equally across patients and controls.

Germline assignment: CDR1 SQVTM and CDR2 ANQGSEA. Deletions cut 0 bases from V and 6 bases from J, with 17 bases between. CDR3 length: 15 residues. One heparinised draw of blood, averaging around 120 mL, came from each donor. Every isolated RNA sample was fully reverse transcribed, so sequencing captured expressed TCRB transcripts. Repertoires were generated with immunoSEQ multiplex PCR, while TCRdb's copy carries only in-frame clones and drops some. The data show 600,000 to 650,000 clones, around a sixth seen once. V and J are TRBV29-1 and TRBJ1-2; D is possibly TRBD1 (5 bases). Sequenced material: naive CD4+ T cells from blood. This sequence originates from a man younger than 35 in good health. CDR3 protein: CSVEEGRDPRDGYTF. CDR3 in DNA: TGCAGCGTTGAAGAAGGACGGGACCCTAGGGATGGCTACACCTTC.